These T cell receptor beta chains were read from a single sample in a study of OX40 agonist ivuxolimab in advanced cancers. Only in-frame clones appear in the TCRdb table, and some are missing; sequencing was by immunoSEQ multiplex PCR. The table records about 53,000 clones, around nine tenths of them present only once. The sample was CD4+ or CD8+ T cells sorted from blood, taken in a trial of the OX40 agonist ivuxolimab. Receptors originate from an adult with an advanced solid tumor such as melanoma, head and neck, liver or kidney cancer. CDR3s include the opening cysteine and the closing phenylalanine or tryptophan. A D gene is named only where the DNA matches it firmly. Size values are once, few and many counts, or a class for expanded clones, and some rows have none.

d_gene: .
v_gene: TRBV28
j_gene: TRBJ2-7
abundance: .
CDR3nt: TGTGCCAGCAGGGTCCAGGGACCCTACGAGCAGTACTTC
CDR3aa: CASRVQGPYEQYF

d_gene: .
v_gene: TRBV6-5
j_gene: TRBJ1-4
abundance: .
CDR3nt: TGTGCCAGCAGTTACAGGGGACACCTTAATGAAAAACTGTTTTTT
CDR3aa: CASSYRGHLNEKLFF

d_gene: .
v_gene: TRBV18
j_gene: TRBJ2-7
abundance: .
CDR3nt: TGTGCCAGCTCACCACTAGGGCCTTCCTACGAGCAGTACTTC
CDR3aa: CASSPLGPSYEQYF

d_gene: .
v_gene: TRBV10-1
j_gene: TRBJ2-7
abundance: .
CDR3nt: TGCGCCAGCAGTGACCAGGGGACTCGGGGGTACGAGCAGTACTTC
CDR3aa: CASSDQGTRGYEQYF

d_gene: .
v_gene: TRBV19
j_gene: TRBJ2-5
abundance: .
CDR3nt: TGTGCCAGTTCCAGGGACTTTAGGAGGGAGACCCAGTACTTC
CDR3aa: CASSRDFRRETQYF

d_gene: .
v_gene: TRBV2
j_gene: TRBJ2-7
abundance: .
CDR3nt: TGTGCCAGCGATCATGACTCCTACGAGCAGTACTTC
CDR3aa: CASDHDSYEQYF

d_gene: TRBD1
v_gene: TRBV6-5
j_gene: TRBJ2-7
abundance: .
CDR3nt: TGTGCCAGCAGTTATGGGACAGGGGGTGGCGAGCAGTACTTC
CDR3aa: CASSYGTGGGEQYF

d_gene: .
v_gene: TRBV6-1
j_gene: TRBJ2-7
abundance: .
CDR3nt: TGTGCCAGCAGCAGTATCGAGAGTAACGAGCAGTACTTC
CDR3aa: CASSSIESNEQYF

d_gene: .
v_gene: TRBV5-1
j_gene: TRBJ2-3
abundance: .
CDR3nt: TGCGCCAGCAGCCCGAGGGACGGACAGCAGGATACGCAGTATTTT
CDR3aa: CASSPRDGQQDTQYF

d_gene: .
v_gene: TRBV19
j_gene: TRBJ2-5
abundance: .
CDR3nt: TGTGCCAGTAGCCCCGGGGCCCCCGCAGCCCAGTACTTC
CDR3aa: CASSPGAPAAQYF

d_gene: .
v_gene: TRBV18
j_gene: TRBJ1-5
abundance: .
CDR3nt: TGTGCCAGCTCACCAGGGTTTAGCAATCAGCCCCAGCATTTT
CDR3aa: CASSPGFSNQPQHF

d_gene: TRBD2
v_gene: TRBV9
j_gene: TRBJ2-3
abundance: .
CDR3nt: TGTGCCAGCAGCTACGGTTTTAGCGGGAGTGGGACAGATACGCAGTATTTT
CDR3aa: CASSYGFSGSGTDTQYF

d_gene: .
v_gene: TRBV5-1
j_gene: TRBJ2-2
abundance: once
CDR3nt: TGCGCCAGCAGCTCCGGTCGTGGAGGGCACACCGGGGAGCTGTTTTTT
CDR3aa: CASSSGRGGHTGELFF

d_gene: .
v_gene: TRBV30
j_gene: TRBJ1-6
abundance: .
CDR3nt: TGTGCCTGGAAAAAGGGTTGGGGATCACCCCTCCACTTT
CDR3aa: CAWKKGWGSPLHF

d_gene: .
v_gene: TRBV19
j_gene: TRBJ2-3
abundance: .
CDR3nt: TGTGCCAGTAGTGTCCCAGATACGCAGTATTTT
CDR3aa: CASSVPDTQYF

d_gene: .
v_gene: TRBV9
j_gene: TRBJ1-4
abundance: .
CDR3nt: TGTGCCAGCAGCGTAGAGGGCACAGAATCTAATGAAAAACTGTTTTTT
CDR3aa: CASSVEGTESNEKLFF

d_gene: TRBD1
v_gene: TRBV6-5
j_gene: TRBJ1-1
abundance: .
CDR3nt: TGTGCCAGCAGTTACTCACTAGGACAGGCGAACACTGAAGCTTTCTTT
CDR3aa: CASSYSLGQANTEAFF

d_gene: TRBD1
v_gene: TRBV5-1
j_gene: TRBJ2-1
abundance: .
CDR3nt: TGCGCCAGCAGCCAGGGACAGGGACCTGAGCAGTTCTTC
CDR3aa: CASSQGQGPEQFF

d_gene: .
v_gene: TRBV28
j_gene: TRBJ1-1
abundance: once
CDR3nt: TGTGCCAGCACCCCTCAGGGGTTCCAGGACACTGAAGCTTTCTTT
CDR3aa: CASTPQGFQDTEAFF

d_gene: .
v_gene: TRBV19
j_gene: TRBJ2-5
abundance: .
CDR3nt: TGTGCCAGTAGATCCGGACCAGAGGGGGTACAAGAGACCCAGTACTTC
CDR3aa: CASRSGPEGVQETQYF

d_gene: .
v_gene: TRBV11-2
j_gene: TRBJ1-1
abundance: .
CDR3nt: TGTGCCAGCAGCCAGACAGGAGCCATGAACACTGAAGCTTTCTTT
CDR3aa: CASSQTGAMNTEAFF

d_gene: .
v_gene: TRBV10-1
j_gene: TRBJ2-5
abundance: .
CDR3nt: TGCGCCAGCAGTGAATGGGAGACCCAGTACTTC
CDR3aa: CASSEWETQYF

d_gene: .
v_gene: TRBV6-9
j_gene: TRBJ1-4
abundance: .
CDR3nt: TGTGCCAGCAGTTCCCTGGACGGCGCTTTACTGTTTTTT
CDR3aa: CASSSLDGALLFF

d_gene: .
v_gene: TRBV9
j_gene: TRBJ1-1
abundance: .
CDR3nt: TGTGCCAGCAGCGGACGAGGACAGATGAACACTGAAGCTTTCTTT
CDR3aa: CASSGRGQMNTEAFF

d_gene: .
v_gene: TRBV11-2
j_gene: TRBJ1-2
abundance: .
CDR3nt: TGTGCCAGCAGCTTAGGGCTAGGGATCCATGGCTACACCTTC
CDR3aa: CASSLGLGIHGYTF

d_gene: TRBD1
v_gene: TRBV19
j_gene: TRBJ2-2
abundance: once
CDR3nt: TGTGCCACCTCGGGACAGGGACGGAGTGCGAGCACCGGGGAGCTGTTTTTT
CDR3aa: CATSGQGRSASTGELFF

d_gene: .
v_gene: TRBV18
j_gene: TRBJ1-2
abundance: .
CDR3nt: TGTGCCAGCTCACCAGGGTTTGAGGGATACTATGGCTACACCTTC
CDR3aa: CASSPGFEGYYGYTF